This TCR beta chain is from a study of neoadjuvant anti-PD-1 for oral cavity cancer. On the study more broadly: Patients mostly received three to four biweekly nivolumab doses at 3 mg/kg before surgery. Patients without progression got a fourth dose around day 43. Study outcomes and limitations: Non-responders to neoadjuvant nivolumab had significantly more clonal PBMC T cells than responders.

The germline gives CDR1 GTSNPN, CDR2 SVGIG (reference sequence). V trimming: 5 bases; J trimming: 6 bases; junction bases outside the gene matches: 13. The CDR3 covers 15 residues. Sample time point: after neoadjuvant nivolumab, at surgical resection. These newly diagnosed stage II-IVA oral cavity squamous cell carcinoma patients had no prior systemic or radiation treatment. This clone appeared a few times. Its antigen is not identified. Measured with immunoSEQ multiplex PCR; TCRdb has only the in-frame clones, and not every one. The sample has some 14,000 clones, 65% to 80% seen once. The receptor comes from a person aged 35 to 85 with oral cavity squamous cell carcinoma. The chain links TRBV30 to TRBJ1-5; TRBD1 aligns across 7 bases. The source was PBMCs, collected after nivolumab (anti-PD-1) treatment. CDR3 sequence (DNA): TGTGCCTGGGACCCCCAACAGGGGAACCGTCAGCCCCAGCATTTT. This gives the protein CAWDPQQGNRQPQHF.